This is a list of T cell receptor beta chains from one sample in a study of cytomegalovirus exposure and HLA in healthy donors. Clones were sequenced by immunoSEQ multiplex PCR, and TCRdb holds only the in-frame ones, with some missing. The data show roughly 150,000 clones, roughly 79% seen once. Sequencing was done on a sample of PBMCs. Receptors originate from a woman between 40 and 55 years old in good health and CMV-seropositive. The CDR3 runs from the conserved cysteine through the conserved F or W. The D gene is left open where the match is weak. A row's size may be missing; if present it is once, few, many or a size class.

V gene	D gene	J gene	clone size	CDR3 protein	CDR3 DNA
TRBV29-1	TRBD1	TRBJ2-7	once	CSVATGTGHHEQYF	TGCAGCGTTGCGACCGGGACAGGCCACCACGAGCAGTACTTC
TRBV4-1	.	TRBJ2-7	.	CASSPLEATYEQYF	TGCGCCAGCAGCCCGCTTGAGGCTACCTACGAGCAGTACTTC
TRBV30	TRBD2	TRBJ2-3	.	CAWSVPLAAFTDTQYF	TGTGCCTGGAGTGTCCCTCTAGCGGCTTTCACAGATACGCAGTATTTT
TRBV7-9	.	TRBJ2-7	.	CASSFNSHEQYF	TGTGCCAGCAGCTTTAACTCTCACGAGCAGTACTTC
TRBV29-1	TRBD2	TRBJ2-1	.	CSAPGGSRWTRGDEQFF	TGCAGCGCACCCGGGGGGAGCAGGTGGACCAGAGGGGATGAGCAGTTCTTC
TRBV5-1	.	TRBJ2-7	.	CASSLGFPQLPSSEQYF	TGCGCCAGCAGCTTGGGGTTTCCACAGCTCCCTTCCTCCGAGCAGTACTTC
TRBV30	.	TRBJ2-5	once	CAWSQGQKETQYF	TGTGCCTGGAGTCAAGGACAGAAAGAGACCCAGTACTTC
TRBV4-2	.	TRBJ1-2	once	CASSQDLSVMLGRNTGYTF	TGTGCCAGCAGCCAAGATCTTAGCGTAATGCTAGGGAGAAATACGGGCTACACCTTC
TRBV6-5	.	TRBJ2-4	.	CASSYSPKNSQYF	TGTGCCAGCAGTTACTCGCCCAAAAACAGTCAGTACTTC
TRBV11-2	TRBD1	TRBJ2-7	.	CASSFYGQGAYEQYF	TGTGCCAGCAGCTTTTATGGACAGGGGGCCTACGAGCAGTACTTC
TRBV28	.	TRBJ1-1	.	CASSFAYTEAFF	TGTGCCAGCAGTTTTGCGTACACTGAAGCTTTCTTT
TRBV5-4	TRBD2	TRBJ2-3	few	CASSLWAGGPNTDTQYF	TGTGCCAGCAGCTTGTGGGCGGGGGGCCCAAATACAGATACGCAGTATTTT
TRBV5-6	.	TRBJ1-1	.	CASTTLESGDTEAFF	TGTGCCAGCACCACACTCGAAAGCGGGGACACTGAAGCTTTCTTT
TRBV28	TRBD1	TRBJ1-3	.	CASSLGRQGAHSGNTIYF	TGTGCCAGCAGTTTAGGGAGGCAGGGGGCGCATTCAGGAAACACCATATATTTT
TRBV7-9	TRBD1	TRBJ1-4	.	CASSGSPGQGYEKLFF	TGTGCCAGCAGCGGATCCCCGGGACAGGGGTATGAAAAACTGTTTTTT
TRBV30	TRBD1	TRBJ1-2	few	CAWSVPDRVYGYTF	TGTGCCTGGAGTGTACCCGACAGGGTCTATGGCTACACCTTC
TRBV7-2	TRBD1	TRBJ2-7	.	CASSSETGQTYEQYF	TGTGCCAGCAGTTCTGAGACGGGACAGACCTACGAGCAGTACTTC
TRBV4-3	.	TRBJ2-7	.	CASSQDGGSEQYF	TGCGCCAGCAGCCAAGATGGAGGGTCCGAGCAGTACTTC
TRBV14	TRBD2	TRBJ2-7	few	CASSPGLAGNSYEQYF	TGTGCCAGCAGCCCAGGACTAGCGGGCAACTCCTACGAGCAGTACTTC
TRBV6-6	.	TRBJ1-1	.	CASSYLVEAFF	TGTGCCAGCAGTTATCTCGTTGAAGCTTTCTTT
TRBV2	TRBD1	TRBJ1-1	.	CASSADRDEAFF	TGTGCCAGCAGCGCTGACAGGGACGAAGCTTTCTTT
TRBV10-3	TRBD1	TRBJ1-3	.	CAIKDRGNTIYF	TGTGCCATCAAGGACAGGGGAAACACCATATATTTT
TRBV5-8	.	TRBJ1-5	once	CASSWRGRDQPQHF	TGTGCCAGCAGCTGGAGAGGGCGGGATCAGCCCCAGCATTTT
TRBV19	.	TRBJ2-2	.	CASRGSGELFF	TGTGCCAGCCGTGGGAGCGGGGAGCTGTTTTTT
TRBV19	TRBD1	TRBJ1-1	few	CASRRRSGTGDMNTEAFF	TGTGCCAGTAGAAGACGTTCTGGGACAGGGGACATGAACACTGAAGCTTTCTTT
TRBV14	TRBD1	TRBJ1-2	.	CASSQEVQGYYGYTF	TGTGCCAGCAGCCAAGAAGTACAGGGGTACTATGGCTACACCTTC
TRBV6-7	.	TRBJ2-3	.	CASSYRRGVDTQYF	TGTGCCAGCAGTTACCGGCGGGGCGTAGATACGCAGTATTTT
TRBV15	TRBD1	TRBJ1-2	.	CATSRGRDSNYGYTF	TGTGCCACCAGCAGAGGCCGGGACAGCAACTATGGCTACACCTTC
TRBV2	TRBD1	TRBJ2-2	once	CASSAQTGGGGELFF	TGTGCCAGCAGTGCGCAGACAGGGGGCGGCGGGGAGCTGTTTTTT
TRBV30	.	TRBJ1-2	.	CASWRDGYTF	TGTGCCTCGTGGCGGGATGGCTACACCTTC
TRBV27	.	TRBJ1-2	.	CASSLSTIPRDRRPYGYTF	TGTGCCAGCAGTTTATCCACCATCCCGAGAGACAGGAGACCCTATGGCTACACCTTC
TRBV5-1	.	TRBJ2-1	few	CASSPEEGANWNEQFF	TGCGCCAGCAGCCCGGAGGAGGGGGCGAATTGGAATGAGCAGTTCTTC
TRBV7-9	.	TRBJ1-2	.	CASSLEGDYGYTF	TGTGCCAGCAGCTTAGAAGGGGACTATGGCTACACCTTC
TRBV6-1	.	TRBJ1-2	.	CASKQEIYGYTF	TGTGCCAGCAAGCAAGAGATCTATGGCTACACCTTC
TRBV10-3	TRBD2	TRBJ2-3	.	CAISPGAGLGTDTQYF	TGTGCCATCAGCCCAGGGGCGGGACTAGGCACAGATACGCAGTATTTT
TRBV6-5	.	TRBJ2-7	.	CASSRDRTYEQYF	TGTGCCAGCAGTCGCGACAGAACCTACGAGCAGTACTTC
TRBV18	.	TRBJ1-2	.	CASSQPQGSGYTF	TGTGCCAGCTCGCAACCACAGGGATCGGGCTACACCTTC
TRBV6-5	TRBD1	TRBJ2-7	.	CASRTGIGGTYEQYF	TGTGCCAGCAGGACAGGGATTGGGGGAACCTACGAGCAGTACTTC
TRBV30	.	TRBJ1-2	.	CAWSHSTSGGYTF	TGTGCCTGGAGTCACTCTACGTCGGGGGGCTACACCTTC
TRBV19	TRBD1	TRBJ1-2	.	CASSRRGGRSNYGYTF	TGTGCCAGTAGTAGACGAGGGGGCCGAAGCAACTATGGCTACACCTTC
TRBV19	.	TRBJ1-5	.	CASSTSGADNQPQHF	TGTGCCAGTAGTACCTCAGGGGCCGACAATCAGCCCCAGCATTTT